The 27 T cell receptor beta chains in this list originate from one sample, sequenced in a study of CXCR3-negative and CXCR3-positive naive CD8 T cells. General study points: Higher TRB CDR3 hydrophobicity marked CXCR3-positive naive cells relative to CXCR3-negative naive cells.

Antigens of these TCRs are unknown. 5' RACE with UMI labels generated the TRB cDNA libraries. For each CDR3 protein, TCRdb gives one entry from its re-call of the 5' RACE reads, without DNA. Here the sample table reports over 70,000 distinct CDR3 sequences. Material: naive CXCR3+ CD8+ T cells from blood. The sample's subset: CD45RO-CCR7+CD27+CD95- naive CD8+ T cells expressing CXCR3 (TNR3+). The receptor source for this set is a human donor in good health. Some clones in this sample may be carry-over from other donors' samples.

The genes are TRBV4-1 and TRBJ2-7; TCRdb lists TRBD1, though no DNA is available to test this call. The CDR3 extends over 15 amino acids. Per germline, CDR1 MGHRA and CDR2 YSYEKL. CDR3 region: CASSQVSDRAYEQYF.

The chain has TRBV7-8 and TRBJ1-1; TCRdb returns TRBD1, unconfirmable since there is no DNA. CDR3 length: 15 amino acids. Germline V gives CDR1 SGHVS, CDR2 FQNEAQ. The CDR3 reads CASQVNRGPGTEAFF.

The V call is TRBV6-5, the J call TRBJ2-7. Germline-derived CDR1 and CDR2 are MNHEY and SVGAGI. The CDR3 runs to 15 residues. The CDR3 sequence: CASSYSEGSSYEQYF.

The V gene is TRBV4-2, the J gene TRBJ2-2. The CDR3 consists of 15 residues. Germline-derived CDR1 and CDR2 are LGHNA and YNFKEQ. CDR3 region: CASSQEAFDTGELFF.

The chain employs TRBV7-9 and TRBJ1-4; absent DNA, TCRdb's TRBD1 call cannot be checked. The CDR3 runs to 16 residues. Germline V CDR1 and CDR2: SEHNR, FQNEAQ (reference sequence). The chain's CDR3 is CASSLEADRFGEKLVF.

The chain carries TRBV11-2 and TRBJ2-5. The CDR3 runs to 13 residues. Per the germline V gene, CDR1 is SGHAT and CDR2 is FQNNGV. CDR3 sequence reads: CASSLWRQETQYF.

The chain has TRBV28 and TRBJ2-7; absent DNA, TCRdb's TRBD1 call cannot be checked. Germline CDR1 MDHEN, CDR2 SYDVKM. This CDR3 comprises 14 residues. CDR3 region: CASSSRPPNYEQYF.

The chain's CDR3 is CASSLRPAQDIQYF. The rearrangement joins TRBV12-3 or TRBV12-4 to TRBJ2-4. The CDR3 is made up of 14 amino acids.

The CDR3 sequence: CASSGWGIGDTQYF. This chain uses TRBV6-6 with TRBJ2-3; as DNA is missing, the TRBD1 call by TCRdb cannot be tested. The CDR3 spans 14 residues. Germline V gene lookup returns CDR1 MNHNY and CDR2 SVGAGI (reference sequence).

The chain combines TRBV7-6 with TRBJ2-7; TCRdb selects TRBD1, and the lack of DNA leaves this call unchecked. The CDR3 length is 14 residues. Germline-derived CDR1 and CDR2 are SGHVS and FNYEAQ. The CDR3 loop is CASSLSTGAYEQYF. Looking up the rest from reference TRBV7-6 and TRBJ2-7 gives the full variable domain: GAGVSQSPRYKVTKRGQDVALRCDPISGHVSLYWYRQALGQGPEFLTYFNYEAQQDKSGLPNDRFSAERPEGSISTLTIQRTEQRDSAMYRCASSLSTGAYEQYFGPGTRLTVT.

This chain's CDR3 is CASSFTGTSLDEQYF. The chain employs TRBV5-1 and TRBJ2-7; the D call of TRBD2 rests on TCRdb alone, since no DNA is present to check it. The CDR3 covers 15 residues. Germline V gene sequence: CDR1 SGHRS, CDR2 YFSETQ.

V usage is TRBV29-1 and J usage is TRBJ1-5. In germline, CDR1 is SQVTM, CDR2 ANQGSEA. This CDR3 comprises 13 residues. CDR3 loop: CSVEGRTVQPQHF. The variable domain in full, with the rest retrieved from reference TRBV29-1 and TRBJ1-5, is SAVISQKPSRDICQRGTSLTIQCQVDSQVTMMFWYRQQPGQSLTLIATANQGSEATYESGFVIDKFPISRPNLTFSTLTVSNMSPEDSSIYLCSVEGRTVQPQHFGDGTRLSIL.

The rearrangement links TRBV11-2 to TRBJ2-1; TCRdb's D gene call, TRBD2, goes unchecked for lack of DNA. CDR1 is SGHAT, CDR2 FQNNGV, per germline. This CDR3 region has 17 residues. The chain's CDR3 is CASSHGLAGALYNEQFF.

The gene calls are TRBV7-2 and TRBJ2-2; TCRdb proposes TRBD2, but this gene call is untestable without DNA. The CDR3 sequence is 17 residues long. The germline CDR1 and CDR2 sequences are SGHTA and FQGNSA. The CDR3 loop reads CASSSGLAEINTGELFF.

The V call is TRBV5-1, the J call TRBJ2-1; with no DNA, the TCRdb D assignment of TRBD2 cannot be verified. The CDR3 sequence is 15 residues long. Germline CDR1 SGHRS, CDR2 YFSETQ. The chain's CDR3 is CASSLGVAGYNEQFF.

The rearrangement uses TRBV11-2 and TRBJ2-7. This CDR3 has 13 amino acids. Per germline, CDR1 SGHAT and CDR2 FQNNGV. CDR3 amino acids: CASSLTATYEQYF.

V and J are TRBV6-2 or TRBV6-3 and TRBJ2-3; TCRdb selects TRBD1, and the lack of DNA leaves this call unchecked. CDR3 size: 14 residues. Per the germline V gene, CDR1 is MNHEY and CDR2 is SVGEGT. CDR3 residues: CASSYGTGADTQYF.

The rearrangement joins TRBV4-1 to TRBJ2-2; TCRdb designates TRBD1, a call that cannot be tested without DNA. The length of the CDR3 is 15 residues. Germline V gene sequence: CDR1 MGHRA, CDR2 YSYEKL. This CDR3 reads CASSFDRGNTGELFF.

CDR3 region: CASSQNPGVSYNEQFF. The chain is built from TRBV14 and TRBJ2-1. This CDR3 is 16 amino acids long. Germline CDR1 and CDR2: SGHDN and FVKESK.

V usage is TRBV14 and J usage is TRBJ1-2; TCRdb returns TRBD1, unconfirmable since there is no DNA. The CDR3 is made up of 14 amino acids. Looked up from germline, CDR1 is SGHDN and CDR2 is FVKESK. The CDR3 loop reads CASSRSGRVYGYTF.

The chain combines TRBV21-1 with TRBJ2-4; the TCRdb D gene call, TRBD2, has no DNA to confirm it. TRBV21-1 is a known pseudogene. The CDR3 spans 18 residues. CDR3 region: CASSNPLWSRQGGNIQYF.

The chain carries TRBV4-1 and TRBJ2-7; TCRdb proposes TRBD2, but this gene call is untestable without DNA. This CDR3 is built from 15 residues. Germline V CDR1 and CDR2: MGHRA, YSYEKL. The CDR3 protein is CASSQGVAGGYEQYF.

CDR3: CASSTRRGDPSTDTQYF. This chain connects TRBV12-3 or TRBV12-4 to TRBJ2-3; TCRdb picks TRBD2, but there is no DNA to check that call. The CDR3 length is 17 residues.

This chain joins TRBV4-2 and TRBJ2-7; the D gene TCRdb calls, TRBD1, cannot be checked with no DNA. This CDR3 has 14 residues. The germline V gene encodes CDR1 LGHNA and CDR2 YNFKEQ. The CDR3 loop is CASSQGWGLYEQYF.

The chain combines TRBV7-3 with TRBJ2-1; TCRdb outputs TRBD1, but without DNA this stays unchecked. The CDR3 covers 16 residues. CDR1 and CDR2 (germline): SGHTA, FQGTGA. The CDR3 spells CASSLDDTPEYNEQFF.

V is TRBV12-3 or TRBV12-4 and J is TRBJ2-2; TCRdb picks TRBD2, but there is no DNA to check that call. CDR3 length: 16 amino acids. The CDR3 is CASSLYGSGNTGELFF.

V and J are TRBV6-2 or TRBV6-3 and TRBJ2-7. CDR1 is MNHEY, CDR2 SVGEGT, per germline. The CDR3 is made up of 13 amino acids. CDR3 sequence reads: CASNPSSSYEQYF.